This TCR beta chain was documented in a study of identical twins. Each CDR3 protein gets one entry after TCRdb re-called the 5' RACE reads with MiXCR. Of about 330,000 distinct CDR3 sequences listed, approximately 13% are singletons. CDR3 length: 15 residues. Looked up from germline, CDR1 is DFQATT and CDR2 is SNEGSKA (reference sequence). V lost 5 bases, J lost 4 bases, and 10 bases stayed unmatched. Separately, the same data were catalogued under a study of yellow fever vaccine responses in identical twins.

The specimen sequenced was CD8+ T cells sorted from blood. The rearrangement joins TRBV20-1 to TRBJ2-7, with TRBD2 identical over 11 bases. The receptor comes from a young woman in good health. CDR3 in DNA: TGCAGTGCTCAATCCGGGACTAGCGGAAGATACGAGCAGTACTTC. This codes for CSAQSGTSGRYEQYF.